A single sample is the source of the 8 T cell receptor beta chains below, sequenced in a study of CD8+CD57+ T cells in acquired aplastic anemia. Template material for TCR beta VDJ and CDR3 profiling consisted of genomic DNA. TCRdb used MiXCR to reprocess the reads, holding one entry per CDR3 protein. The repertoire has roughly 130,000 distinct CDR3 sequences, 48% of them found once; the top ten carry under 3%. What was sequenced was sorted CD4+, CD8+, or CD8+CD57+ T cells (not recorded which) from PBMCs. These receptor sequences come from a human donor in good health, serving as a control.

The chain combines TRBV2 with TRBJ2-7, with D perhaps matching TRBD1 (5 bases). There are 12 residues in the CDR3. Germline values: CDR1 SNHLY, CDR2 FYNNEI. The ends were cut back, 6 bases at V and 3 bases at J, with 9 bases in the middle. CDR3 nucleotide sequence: TGTGCCAGCAGGAAGCAGGGCTACGAGCAGTACTTC. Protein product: CASRKQGYEQYF.

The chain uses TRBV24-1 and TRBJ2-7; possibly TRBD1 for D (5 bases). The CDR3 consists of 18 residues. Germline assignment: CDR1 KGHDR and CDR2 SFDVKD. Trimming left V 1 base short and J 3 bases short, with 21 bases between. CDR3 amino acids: CATSDFDHAGPGLYEQYF. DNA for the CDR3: TGTGCCACCAGTGATTTTGATCACGCAGGGCCAGGCCTCTACGAGCAGTACTTC.

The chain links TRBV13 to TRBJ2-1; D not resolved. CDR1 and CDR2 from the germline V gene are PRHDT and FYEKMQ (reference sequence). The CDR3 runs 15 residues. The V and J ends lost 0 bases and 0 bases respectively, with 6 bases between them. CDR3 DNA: TGTGCCAGCAGCTTAGGGTCGAGCTCCTACAATGAGCAGTTCTTC. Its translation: CASSLGSSSYNEQFF.

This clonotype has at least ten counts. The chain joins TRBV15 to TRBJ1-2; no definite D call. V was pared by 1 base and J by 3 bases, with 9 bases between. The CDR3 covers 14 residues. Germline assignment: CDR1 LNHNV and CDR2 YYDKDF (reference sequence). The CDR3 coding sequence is TGTGCCACCAGCAGAGTTATGGGTGACTATGGCTACACCTTC. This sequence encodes CATSRVMGDYGYTF.

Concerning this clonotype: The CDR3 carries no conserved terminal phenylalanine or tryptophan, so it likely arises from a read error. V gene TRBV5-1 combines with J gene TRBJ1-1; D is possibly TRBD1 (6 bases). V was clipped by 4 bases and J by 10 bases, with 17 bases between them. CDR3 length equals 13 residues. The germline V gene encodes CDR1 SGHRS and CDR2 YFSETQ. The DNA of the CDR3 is TGCGCCAGCAGCCCCACAGGGACCCTTGGAGCTTTCCTT. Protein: CASSPTGTLGAFL.

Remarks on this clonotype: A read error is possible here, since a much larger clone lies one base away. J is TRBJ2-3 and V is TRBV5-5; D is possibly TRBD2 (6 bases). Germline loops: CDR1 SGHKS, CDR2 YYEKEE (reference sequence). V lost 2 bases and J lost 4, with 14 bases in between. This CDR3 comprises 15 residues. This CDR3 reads CASSFPAGSPDTQYF. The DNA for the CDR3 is TGTGCCAGCAGCTTCCCAGCGGGTAGTCCAGATACGCAGTATTTT.

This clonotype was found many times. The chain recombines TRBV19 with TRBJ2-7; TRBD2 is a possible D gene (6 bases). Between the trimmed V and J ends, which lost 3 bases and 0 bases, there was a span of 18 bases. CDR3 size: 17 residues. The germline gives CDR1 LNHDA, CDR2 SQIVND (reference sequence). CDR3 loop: CASSIYLRGPISYEQYF. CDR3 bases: TGTGCCAGTAGTATTTATTTGCGGGGCCCCATCTCCTACGAGCAGTACTTC.

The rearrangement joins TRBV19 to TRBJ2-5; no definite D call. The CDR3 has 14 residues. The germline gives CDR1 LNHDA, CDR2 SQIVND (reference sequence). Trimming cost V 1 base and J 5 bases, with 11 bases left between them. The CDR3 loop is CASSIGSHTETQYF. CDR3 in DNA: TGTGCCAGTAGTATAGGCAGTCATACGGAGACCCAGTACTTC.